This note documents a single T cell receptor beta chain sequence. These data belong to a study of shared clonotypes between healthy human individuals. Germline assignment: CDR1 MDHEN and CDR2 SYDVKM. V was cut by 3 bases and J by 4 bases, with 13 bases left in between. The CDR3 runs to 15 residues. In the original analysis: With immunoSEQ giving junction-only sequences and no quality scores, filtering differed. Assay: immunoSEQ multiplex PCR; the TCRdb copy retains only in-frame clones and omits some. D and trimming come from the DNA, and the V and J calls and clone size come from that table. The sample carries some 700,000 clones, around 91% recorded once.

The sequence was obtained from a man in his late teens or twenties in good health. Some clones in this sample may be carry-over from other donors' samples. J is TRBJ1-5 and V is TRBV28; weak D call: TRBD1 (5 bases). Sequenced sample: memory CD8+ T cells from PBMCs. The sample's subset: CD45RO+ cells pooled with CCR7-negative TemRA cells. The CDR3 protein is CASSFDDSLNQPQHF. The CDR3 nucleotides read TGTGCCAGCAGTTTCGATGACAGCCTGAATCAGCCCCAGCATTTT.